Below, 10 T cell receptor beta chains from the same sample are listed, as sequenced in a study of human T cells and chemical hapten exposure (dated by TCRdb to the early 2020s). The time point label here, explained by the study, means: patch test 2, 6 weeks after DPC sensitization. This specimen's treatment or condition label, per the study, means: therapeutic diphenylcyclopropenone sensitization with weekly scalp DPC. Library preparation used RACE. Sequencing instrument: NextSeq 500. Using fastp trimming at Q25 and MiXCR clonotype assembly, TCRdb reanalyzed the public sequencing data and kept in-frame beta chains. When rows share a CDR3 protein, they turn into one entry using the most common DNA and genes. For this sample there are fewer than 150,000 distinct CDR3 sequences; 10% to 15% appear just once. Around 1.4% of the sample goes to the ten largest clones. The specimen comprised whole blood, sampled in connection with sensitization to the hapten diphenylcyclopropenone (DPC). The receptors were gathered from a woman aged 50 to 60 with alopecia areata. Some clones in this sample may be carry-over from other donors' samples.

This clonotype was counted a few times. The chain uses TRBV4-1 and TRBJ1-5; a possible D gene is TRBD1 (6 bases). The CDR3 extends over 16 amino acids. V lost 1 base and J lost 1, with 11 bases in between. Germline V gene data show CDR1 as MGHRA and CDR2 as YSYEKL. The CDR3 sequence: CASSQATQGSNQPQHF. The CDR3 DNA sequence: TGCGCCAGCAGCCAAGCGACCCAGGGGAGCAATCAGCCCCAGCATTTT.

This clonotype was counted a few times. This chain links TRBV18 with TRBJ1-5, with D uncertain. The CDR3 is 16 residues long. Germline CDR1 reads KGHSH; CDR2 reads LQKENI. V was clipped by 3 bases and J by 0 bases, with 12 bases between them. The CDR3 is CASSPLSSPSNQPQHF. CDR3 bases: TGTGCCAGCTCACCGTTAAGCTCACCTAGCAATCAGCCCCAGCATTTT.

The DNA of the CDR3 is TGTGCCAGCAGTTTATTAGGGACAGGGGGAAGCAATCAGCCCCAGCATTTT. Translating it yields CASSLLGTGGSNQPQHF. This chain links TRBV28 with TRBJ1-5; 11 nucleotides line up with TRBD1. Germline assignment: CDR1 MDHEN and CDR2 SYDVKM. The CDR3 spans 17 residues. The V gene end was trimmed by 1 base and the J gene end by 1 base; junction bases not matched to a gene: 3.

There are a few counts of this clonotype. This rearrangement joins TRBV28 to TRBJ2-1; tentative D call: TRBD1 (6 bases). Germline assignment: CDR1 MDHEN and CDR2 SYDVKM. There are 17 residues in the CDR3. Trimming cost V 3 bases and J 3 bases, with 18 bases left between them. CDR3 region: CASSFPRGSPSYNEQFF. As DNA, the CDR3 is TGTGCCAGCAGTTTCCCCAGGGGTTCTCCCAGCTACAATGAGCAGTTCTTC.

The chain carries TRBV7-9 and TRBJ1-4; TRBD1 matches at 9 bases. This CDR3 region has 14 residues. Per the germline V gene, CDR1 is SEHNR and CDR2 is FQNEAQ (reference sequence). V trimming: 7 bases; J trimming: 6 bases; junction bases outside the gene matches: 6. For the CDR3, the DNA is TGTGCCAGCAACCCGGACAGGGGAGATGAAAAACTGTTTTTT. This translates into CASNPDRGDEKLFF.

This clonotype was recorded many times. V and J are TRBV7-3 and TRBJ2-1; 9 bases fit TRBD2. Per germline, CDR1 SGHTA and CDR2 FQGTGA. This CDR3 comprises 15 residues. With 2 bases clipped from V and 6 bases from J, the junction kept 5 bases outside the gene matches. The CDR3 is CASSLAGGDLNEQFF. The CDR3 coding sequence is TGTGCCAGCAGCTTAGCGGGAGGGGACCTCAATGAGCAGTTCTTC.

This clonotype showed up many times. V and J are TRBV9 and TRBJ2-1, with 7 bases that match TRBD2. The CDR3 contains 15 residues. Germline values: CDR1 SGDLS, CDR2 YYNGEE. The J segment lost 9 bases and the V segment lost 4 bases, leaving 13 bases of the junction unmatched. This CDR3 is CASSSGSGAGGEQFF. For the CDR3, the DNA is TGTGCCAGCAGCTCAGGGAGCGGGGCCGGCGGTGAGCAGTTCTTC.

The sample holds a few counts of this clonotype. CDR3 DNA sequence: TGTGCCAGCAGTGAATATGGGCTGGGGCGGGAGGAGCCACCCCTCCACTTT. Protein product: CASSEYGLGREEPPLHF. This chain connects TRBV25-1 to TRBJ1-6, with a weak D call TRBD1 (5 bases). V was shortened by 0 bases and J by 11 bases, with 20 bases between the two germline ends. CDR3 size: 17 residues. Germline V CDR1 and CDR2: MGHDK, SYGVNS.

There are a few counts of this clonotype. The chain recombines TRBV20-1 with TRBJ2-7; a weak D match, TRBD2 (5 bases). The CDR3 is made up of 16 amino acids. The germline V gene has CDR1 DFQATT and CDR2 SNEGSKA (reference sequence). V was clipped by 0 bases and J by 1 base, with 16 bases between them. In DNA, the CDR3 is TGCAGTGCTAGAGAACCTTACGCGGGCCGATCCTACGAGCAGTACTTC. Translating it yields CSAREPYAGRSYEQYF.

This clonotype was picked up a small number of times. The chain joins TRBV19 to TRBJ2-7; the match to TRBD1 covers 7 bases. The length of the CDR3 is 15 residues. Germline CDR1 and CDR2: LNHDA and SQIVND (reference sequence). Trimming cost V 6 bases and J 0 bases; bases outside gene matches: 8. Here the CDR3 reads CASSAGTVVSYEQYF. CDR3 DNA sequence: TGTGCCAGTAGCGCCGGGACAGTCGTCTCCTACGAGCAGTACTTC.